This entry concerns a single T cell receptor beta chain. The data belong to a study of blood T cell repertoires in COVID-19. Study details: Samples came from the United States, Italy and Spain, spanning acute and convalescent COVID-19. T cells, B-cell-depleted T cells, or PBMCs supplied cDNA or gDNA.

Germline V CDR1 and CDR2: SNHLY, FYNNEI. Trimming left V 3 bases short and J 2 bases short, with 15 bases between. This CDR3 comprises 16 residues. In the authors' methods: Reference gene primer amplification gave estimated nucleated cell counts. Assay used: immunoSEQ multiplex PCR; TCRdb lists only in-frame clones, some missing. D and trimming come from the DNA, and the V and J calls and clone size come from that table. Here the sample spans 150,000 to 200,000 clones, about 79% being singletons. This chain uses TRBV2 with TRBJ2-3, with D possibly being TRBD1 (7 bases). The sample taken for sequencing was peripheral blood. This receptor was obtained from an older woman with acute or convalescent COVID-19. CDR3: CASSDRGTAATDTQYF. CDR3 nucleotides: TGTGCCAGCAGTGACCGGGGGACAGCAGCCACAGATACGCAGTATTTT.